The source of this TCR beta chain is a study of T cells in Graves' hyperthyroidism and ophthalmopathy. Researchers took RNA transcripts and amplified the TCR beta CDR3 regions from them. Using the HTBI primer set, a first-round RT-PCR was run on the TCR CDR3. One entry per CDR3 protein, called by TCRdb with MiXCR from the multiplex PCR reads. The table shows a few hundred thousand distinct CDR3 sequences, with roughly 22% occurring only once. Lactation, pregnancy, other autoimmune disease or uncontrolled infection excluded patients. Germline-derived CDR1 and CDR2 are SGHVS and FNYEAQ. V gave up 5 bases and J gave up 4 bases, with 15 bases separating them. The length of the CDR3 is 15 residues. This clonotype was observed a few times.

The TCR sequence derives from a man under 40 with Graves' ophthalmopathy. This sequence joins TRBV7-6 and TRBJ2-1; possible D gene TRBD2, 5 bases. Material for sequencing was blood. The CDR3 DNA reads TGTGCCAGCAGCCTCCTAAGGGAGAGATACAATGAGCAGTTCTTC. Protein sequence: CASSLLRERYNEQFF.